Presented here are 32 T cell receptor beta chains from one specimen sequenced in a study of control samples from healthy donors and cancer patients. Profiling relied on immunoSEQ multiplex PCR, and the TCRdb table lists in-frame clones only, not all of them. The sample comprises roughly 170,000 clones, about 91% of which are singletons, and approximately 4.9% rests with the top ten. Sequenced: blood. These receptor sequences come from a woman aged 25-40 years in good health.

V and J are TRBV2 and TRBJ1-6; 7 positions agree with TRBD1. V shed 9 bases, J shed 5 bases, and the junction held 4 bases outside the gene matches. CDR3 length equals 13 residues. The germline V gene has CDR1 SNHLY and CDR2 FYNNEI. CDR3 residues: CASTGQNNSPLHF. The CDR3 DNA is TGTGCCAGTACGGGACAGAATAATTCACCCCTCCACTTT.

This clone ranks as medium-sized. The rearrangement joins TRBV28 to TRBJ1-2; the D is unclear. CDR1 and CDR2 from the germline V gene are MDHEN and SYDVKM. This CDR3 has 11 amino acids. V dropped 4 bases and J dropped 8 bases, with 8 bases sitting between them. The DNA of the CDR3 is TGTGCCAGCAGTTCCTGGCCGGGCTACACCTTC. Translating gives CASSSWPGYTF.

This sequence joins TRBV5-4 and TRBJ2-3; D gene ambiguous. Germline V gene lookup returns CDR1 SGHNT and CDR2 YYREEE (reference sequence). The germline V and J ends were trimmed by 7 bases and 6 bases, with 15 bases remaining between them. This CDR3 comprises 13 residues. The CDR3 bases are TGTGCCAGCTCAGACGGATTGGGGGATACGCAGTATTTT. This translates into CASSDGLGDTQYF. The variable domain in full, completed from reference TRBV5-4 and TRBJ2-3, reads ETGVTQSPTHLIKTRGQQVTLRCSSQSGHNTVSWYQQALGQGPQFIFQYYREEENGRGNFPPRFSGLQFPNYSSELNVNALELDDSALYLCASSDGLGDTQYFGPGTRLTVL.

This clone was seen a single time. The chain carries TRBV28 and TRBJ1-5; D unresolved. Per germline, CDR1 MDHEN and CDR2 SYDVKM. This CDR3 has 14 residues. V was clipped by 6 bases and J by 4 bases, with 13 bases between them. The CDR3 reads CASSLTAGNQPQHF. CDR3 in DNA: TGTGCCAGCAGCCTAACGGCGGGTAATCAGCCCCAGCATTTT.

The chain employs TRBV2 and TRBJ2-4; no clear D gene. The V end lost 2 bases, the J end lost 4 bases, and 6 bases lay between the germline ends. The CDR3 extends over 13 amino acids. Germline-derived CDR1 and CDR2 are SNHLY and FYNNEI. This CDR3 reads CASSESDKNIQYF. The CDR3 DNA is TGTGCCAGCAGTGAATCAGATAAAAACATTCAGTACTTC.

The rearrangement uses TRBV24-1 and TRBJ1-5; D might be TRBD1 (5 bases). The CDR3 extends over 14 amino acids. Trimming left V 5 bases short and J 4 bases short, with 11 bases between. The germline V gene encodes CDR1 KGHDR and CDR2 SFDVKD. The CDR3 loop reads CATSGGRENQPQHF. The DNA for the CDR3 is TGTGCCACCAGTGGGGGGAGGGAGAATCAGCCCCAGCATTTT.

This chain uses TRBV11-2 with TRBJ2-3; D call uncertain. CDR1 is SGHAT and CDR2 is FQNNGV in the germline V gene. V lost 6 bases to trimming and J lost 0 bases, with 4 bases between them. This CDR3 is built from 12 residues. CDR3 nucleotide sequence: TGTGCCAGCAGTTCTAGCACAGATACGCAGTATTTT. Its translation: CASSSSTDTQYF.

V usage is TRBV24-1 and J usage is TRBJ2-3; 11 bases map to TRBD1. The CDR3 totals 15 residues. Germline loops: CDR1 KGHDR, CDR2 SFDVKD. J lost 5 bases, V lost 7 bases, and 7 bases had no gene match. This CDR3 is CATSGRDRGGDTQYF. The CDR3 bases are TGTGCCACCAGCGGGCGGGACAGGGGGGGAGATACGCAGTATTTT.

The J gene is TRBJ2-7, the V gene TRBV25-1; D may be TRBD1 or TRBD2 (5 bases each). The CDR3 length is 15 residues. The V gene lost 2 bases and the J gene lost 3 bases, with 14 bases spanning the gap. The V gene's germline CDR1 is MGHDK and CDR2 SYGVNS. This CDR3 reads CASSEEVAGSYEQYF. As DNA, the CDR3 is TGTGCCAGCAGTGAAGAAGTGGCAGGGAGCTACGAGCAGTACTTC.

The CDR3 DNA sequence: TGTGCCACCAGCAGGACAGCAAACAATCAGCCCCAGCATTTT. Its protein product is CATSRTANNQPQHF. The chain joins TRBV15 to TRBJ1-5, with D perhaps matching TRBD1 (5 bases). This CDR3 region has 14 residues. The V and J ends lost 3 bases and 3 bases respectively, with 9 bases between them. CDR1 is LNHNV and CDR2 is YYDKDF in the germline V gene (reference sequence).

The rearrangement joins TRBV7-9 to TRBJ2-1; TRBD1 matches 8 bases. This CDR3 spans 16 amino acids. V trimming: 1 base; J trimming: 4 bases; junction bases outside the gene matches: 6. Germline CDR1 and CDR2: SEHNR and FQNEAQ (reference sequence). The CDR3 loop reads CASSLDRGASYNEQFF. As DNA, the CDR3 is TGTGCCAGCAGCTTAGACAGGGGGGCCTCATACAATGAGCAGTTCTTC.

V is TRBV6-5 and J is TRBJ1-1; D unresolved. Germline V gene data show CDR1 as MNHEY and CDR2 as SVGAGI. This CDR3 is 12 amino acids long. V gave up 4 bases and J gave up 4 bases, with 7 bases separating them. The CDR3 protein is CASSSGFTEAFF. The CDR3 DNA sequence: TGTGCCAGCAGTTCGGGATTCACTGAAGCTTTCTTT.

The chain carries TRBV4-2 and TRBJ2-2; 8 bases fit TRBD2. CDR3 length equals 17 residues. The J segment lost 4 bases and the V segment lost 0 bases, leaving 7 bases of the junction unmatched. Per the germline V gene, CDR1 is LGHNA and CDR2 is YNFKEQ. As DNA, the CDR3 is TGTGCCAGCAGCCAAGATCTTGTAGCGGGAAGCACCGGGGAGCTGTTTTTT. Protein product: CASSQDLVAGSTGELFF.

The chain combines TRBV5-1 with TRBJ2-3; 12 bases agree with TRBD2. The V gene's germline CDR1 is SGHRS and CDR2 YFSETQ. The J segment lost 3 bases and the V segment lost 3 bases, leaving 2 bases of the junction unmatched. This CDR3 has 15 residues. Here the CDR3 DNA reads TGCGCCAGCAGCTCAGGGACTAGCGGGACAGATACGCAGTATTTT. It encodes CASSSGTSGTDTQYF. Variable domain in full (rest from reference TRBV5-1 and TRBJ2-3): KAGVTQTPRYLIKTRGQQVTLSCSPISGHRSVSWYQQTPGQGLQFLFEYFSETQRNKGNFPGRFSGRQFSNSRSEMNVSTLELGDSALYLCASSSGTSGTDTQYFGPGTRLTVL.

The V call is TRBV10-3, the J call TRBJ2-5; D is tentatively TRBD1 or TRBD2 (5 bases each). The CDR3 loop spans 13 amino acids. Germline values: CDR1 ENHRY, CDR2 SYGVKD. Trimming shortened V by 7 bases and J by 5 bases, and 14 bases separated the two germline ends. Written as DNA, the CDR3 is TGTGCCATCACTCCGGGACGTTGGGAGACCCAGTACTTC. Protein product: CAITPGRWETQYF.

V and J are TRBV5-4 and TRBJ1-1; tentative D call: TRBD1 (6 bases). Trimming removed 0 bases at V and 3 bases at J, with 12 bases between. The CDR3 contains 15 residues. Germline V lookup: CDR1 SGHNT, CDR2 YYREEE (reference sequence). This CDR3 is CASSLDTGWDTEAFF. CDR3 nucleotides: TGTGCCAGCAGCTTGGATACAGGGTGGGACACTGAAGCTTTCTTT. The full variable domain, completed using reference TRBV5-4 and TRBJ1-1, is ETGVTQSPTHLIKTRGQQVTLRCSSQSGHNTVSWYQQALGQGPQFIFQYYREEENGRGNFPPRFSGLQFPNYSSELNVNALELDDSALYLCASSLDTGWDTEAFFGQGTRLTVV.

The chain combines TRBV3-1 (or the pseudogene TRBV3-2) with TRBJ2-7; TRBD1 matches 8 bases. This CDR3 is built from 14 residues. CDR1 LGHDT and CDR2 YNNKEL come from the germline V gene (reference sequence). Germline trimming cut 6 bases from V and 2 bases from J; bases unmatched to any gene: 6. This CDR3 is CASSRGQGPYEQYF. The CDR3 DNA follows: TGTGCCAGCAGTCGTGGACAGGGTCCCTACGAGCAGTACTTC.

The J gene is TRBJ1-6, the V gene TRBV27; D is uncertain. This CDR3 is 12 amino acids long. The germline V and J ends were trimmed by 3 bases and 10 bases, with 7 bases remaining between them. Germline V gene data show CDR1 as MNHEY and CDR2 as SMNVEV (reference sequence). The CDR3 bases are TGTGCCAGCAGTTTCTTAGGATCACCCCTCCACTTT. Its protein is CASSFLGSPLHF.

DNA of the CDR3: TGCGCCAGCAGCCAGACAGGGAACAATTCACCCCTCCACTTT. It codes for CASSQTGNNSPLHF. The chain has TRBV5-1 and TRBJ1-6, with TRBD1 identical over 7 bases. V trimming: 4 bases; J trimming: 7 bases; junction bases outside the gene matches: 5. In germline, CDR1 is SGHRS, CDR2 YFSETQ. CDR3 length equals 14 residues.

V gene TRBV9 combines with J gene TRBJ2-1; 8 nucleotides agree with TRBD2. This CDR3 spans 16 amino acids. J lost 8 bases, V lost 4 bases, and 14 bases had no gene match. Germline values: CDR1 SGDLS, CDR2 YYNGEE. The CDR3, as DNA: TGTGCCAGCAGCTTCCCCCGGGGGGGCGTCGGGTATGAGCAGTTCTTC. Encoded protein: CASSFPRGGVGYEQFF.

V is TRBV29-1 and J is TRBJ2-7; 8 nucleotides align to TRBD1. Losses at the gene ends were 7 bases for V and 4 bases for J; bases not matched to a gene: 9. Germline CDR1 reads SQVTM; CDR2 reads ANQGSEA. This CDR3 is 13 amino acids long. CDR3: CSARQGLGYEQYF. CDR3 in DNA: TGCAGCGCTCGACAGGGGCTCGGGTACGAGCAGTACTTC.

The chain uses TRBV10-3 and TRBJ2-1; 10 nucleotides match TRBD2. J was trimmed by 7 bases and V by 3 bases; bases with no gene match: 6. Per germline, CDR1 ENHRY and CDR2 SYGVKD. This CDR3 is built from 15 residues. CDR3 nucleotides: TGTGCCATCAGTGACAGCGGGAGGGCCGGGAATGAGCAGTTCTTC. Residues: CAISDSGRAGNEQFF.

The genes are TRBV2 and TRBJ1-1; D not certain. Germline loops: CDR1 SNHLY, CDR2 FYNNEI. This CDR3 contains 11 residues. The germline V and J ends were trimmed by 5 bases and 7 bases, with 8 bases remaining between them. The CDR3 loop reads CASSTQIEAFF. CDR3 bases: TGTGCCAGCAGTACACAGATTGAAGCTTTCTTT. Supplemented by reference TRBV2 and TRBJ1-1, the full variable domain reads EPEVTQTPSHQVTQMGQEVILRCVPISNHLYFYWYRQILGQKVEFLVSFYNNEISEKSEIFDDQFSVERPDGSNFTLKIRSTKLEDSAMYFCASSTQIEAFFGQGTRLTVV.

The chain couples TRBV27 to TRBJ1-5, with TRBD1 matching over 8 bases. Germline values: CDR1 MNHEY, CDR2 SMNVEV (reference sequence). The CDR3 contains 15 residues. The J segment lost 6 bases and the V segment lost 1 base, leaving 5 bases of the junction unmatched. CDR3 in amino acids: CASSLYQGATQPQHF. In nucleotides, the CDR3 is TGTGCCAGCAGTTTATACCAGGGGGCAACTCAGCCCCAGCATTTT.

Only a few counts were recorded for this clone. V is TRBV3-1 (or the pseudogene TRBV3-2) and J is TRBJ2-1; 8 bases are shared with TRBD2. The germline CDR1 and CDR2 sequences are LGHDT and YNNKEL (reference sequence). V lost 0 bases to trimming and J lost 2 bases; unmatched junction nucleotides: 0. The CDR3 runs to 15 residues. The DNA for the CDR3 is TGTGCCAGCAGCCAAGATAGCGGGACCTACAATGAGCAGTTCTTC. Its protein is CASSQDSGTYNEQFF.

V is TRBV5-1 and J is TRBJ1-1; TRBD1 matches 7 bases. The CDR3 totals 15 residues. The V and J ends lost 1 base and 1 base, in that order; junction bases with no gene match: 4. Germline V gives CDR1 SGHRS, CDR2 YFSETQ. CDR3 sequence (DNA): TGCGCCAGCAGCTTGCGTCGACAGGGGAACACTGAAGCTTTCTTT. Translation gives CASSLRRQGNTEAFF.

The chain joins TRBV2 to TRBJ2-1; D is undetermined. CDR1 SNHLY and CDR2 FYNNEI come from the germline V gene. The CDR3 is 14 amino acids. V was cut by 4 bases and J by 3 bases, with 10 bases left in between. In nucleotides, the CDR3 is TGTGCCAGCAGTGTCACTGACGGCTACAATGAGCAGTTCTTC. Protein product: CASSVTDGYNEQFF.

This clone was seen once. The same CDR3 is also encoded by other DNA sequences in this sample. The chain links TRBV6-1 to TRBJ2-2, with D possibly being TRBD1 (6 bases). Germline V gene lookup returns CDR1 MNHNS and CDR2 SASEGT. CDR3 length: 13 amino acids. Deletions cut 2 bases from V and 7 bases from J, with 8 bases between. CDR3 DNA: TGTGCCAGCAGTGAAAGGGGGAGCGGGGAGCTGTTTTTT. Translated: CASSERGSGELFF.

The chain recombines TRBV24-1 with TRBJ2-1; D remains ambiguous. In germline, CDR1 is KGHDR, CDR2 SFDVKD. CDR3 length: 13 residues. V lost 9 bases and J lost 0, with 8 bases in between. CDR3 region: CATRESSYNEQFF. In DNA, the CDR3 is TGTGCCACCCGCGAGAGCTCCTACAATGAGCAGTTCTTC.

The chain employs TRBV2 and TRBJ2-7, with unresolved D. CDR1 and CDR2 from the germline V gene are SNHLY and FYNNEI. The CDR3 has 13 residues. Trimming pared 9 bases from V and 2 bases from J, leaving 14 bases between. CDR3 sequence (DNA): TGTGCCAGGAGAGTACCCTCAGCCTACGAGCAGTACTTC. This translates into CARRVPSAYEQYF.

This chain uses TRBV6-5 with TRBJ2-1; TRBD2 matches 9 bases. CDR3 length: 16 amino acids. With V trimmed by 0 bases and J by 4 bases, 4 bases remained unmatched. Germline V gene sequence: CDR1 MNHEY, CDR2 SVGAGI. CDR3: CASSYSSLAGYNEQFF. As DNA, the CDR3 is TGTGCCAGCAGTTACTCGAGTCTAGCGGGATACAATGAGCAGTTCTTC.

The chain uses TRBV10-3 and TRBJ2-3, with TRBD1 matching over 11 bases. With 6 bases clipped from V and 0 bases from J, the junction kept 2 bases outside the gene matches. The CDR3 totals 15 residues. Germline V gene sequence: CDR1 ENHRY, CDR2 SYGVKD. The CDR3 loop is CAIRGTGGSTDTQYF. The CDR3 nucleotides read TGTGCCATCAGGGGGACAGGGGGGAGCACAGATACGCAGTATTTT.